This T cell receptor (beta chain) was recorded in a study of beta chain features in type 1 diabetes. What was sequenced were expressed TCRB transcripts, since all of the isolated RNA had been reverse transcribed. Some clones are missing from TCRdb's copy, which holds only in-frame ones; the method was immunoSEQ multiplex PCR. The data contain around 500,000 clones, approximately 28% of them seen just once; the ten biggest clones take up almost 0.065%. V was trimmed by 1 base and J by 4 bases, leaving 5 bases between them. Looked up from germline, CDR1 is LGHNA and CDR2 is YNFKEQ. This CDR3 comprises 13 residues.

This chain connects TRBV4-2 to TRBJ2-1; D unclear. The specimen was naive CD4+ T cells from blood. The receptor comes from a man younger than 35 in good health. The chain's CDR3 is CASSQVSYNEQFF. The DNA of the CDR3 is TGTGCCAGCAGCCAAGTCTCGTACAATGAGCAGTTCTTC.